This entry lists 27 T cell receptor beta chains sequenced from one sample in a study of cytomegalovirus exposure and HLA in healthy donors. PCR primers comprised 60 Vbeta and 13 Jbeta primers. Produced via immunoSEQ multiplex PCR; TCRdb's table is partial and in-frame only. The data show around 150,000 clones, roughly 9.6% seen once. The material sequenced was PBMCs. The receptors come from a woman aged 40 to 50 in good health and CMV-seropositive.

The J gene is TRBJ1-2, the V gene TRBV2; 7 bases agree with TRBD1. The CDR3 is made up of 14 amino acids. J gave up 5 bases and V 2 bases, and 5 bases lay outside the gene matches. CDR1 and CDR2 (germline): SNHLY, FYNNEI. DNA for the CDR3: TGTGCCAGCAGTGAAAAGGAACAGGGGTATGGCTACACCTTC. Translation: CASSEKEQGYGYTF.

The V and J genes are TRBV6-1 and TRBJ2-3; 11 nucleotides line up with TRBD2. The junction had 9 bases not matched to a gene; V was cut back by 4 bases and J by 6 bases. The V gene's germline CDR1 is MNHNS and CDR2 SASEGT. The CDR3 has 16 residues. The chain's CDR3 is CASSVSSGGPPDTQYF. CDR3 nucleotides: TGTGCCAGCAGTGTTTCTAGCGGGGGGCCCCCGGATACGCAGTATTTT.

This sequence joins TRBV19 and TRBJ2-5, with D perhaps TRBD2 (6 bases). Trimming stripped 6 bases from V and 4 bases from J, with 9 bases between. This CDR3 region has 12 residues. Germline CDR1 and CDR2: LNHDA and SQIVND (reference sequence). The DNA of the CDR3 is TGTGCCAGTAGCCAAGCGGGAGAGACCCAGTACTTC. Amino acid sequence: CASSQAGETQYF.

The table lists this clone with a few counts. J is TRBJ1-5 and V is TRBV4-1, with TRBD1 as a possible D gene (5 bases). The CDR3 runs 16 residues. The germline gives CDR1 MGHRA, CDR2 YSYEKL. The germline V and J ends were trimmed by 4 bases and 1 base, with 14 bases remaining between them. The CDR3 coding sequence is TGCGCCAGCAGCCCTCTCTGGAGGGGAAGCAATCAGCCCCAGCATTTT. Protein: CASSPLWRGSNQPQHF.

The rearrangement links TRBV7-2 to TRBJ1-1; D is uncertain. Per the germline V gene, CDR1 is SGHTA and CDR2 is FQGNSA. The ends were cut back, 5 bases at V and 0 bases at J, with 7 bases in the middle. The CDR3 is 13 residues long. CDR3 residues: CASSPRVNTEAFF. For the CDR3, the DNA is TGTGCCAGCAGCCCCCGGGTGAACACTGAAGCTTTCTTT.

This rearrangement joins TRBV5-1 to TRBJ2-5; no clear D. The CDR3 has 14 residues. The V end was cut by 4 bases, the J end by 2 bases, with 12 bases between. Germline CDR1 and CDR2: SGHRS and YFSETQ. The CDR3 loop reads CASSLISRQETQYF. The CDR3 coding sequence is TGCGCCAGCAGCCTCATTTCGAGGCAAGAGACCCAGTACTTC. The full variable domain, completed using reference TRBV5-1 and TRBJ2-5, is KAGVTQTPRYLIKTRGQQVTLSCSPISGHRSVSWYQQTPGQGLQFLFEYFSETQRNKGNFPGRFSGRQFSNSRSEMNVSTLELGDSALYLCASSLISRQETQYFGPGTRLLVL.

The sample holds a few counts of this clone. The chain couples TRBV19 to TRBJ1-5; D not resolved. The CDR3 is 13 amino acids. In germline, CDR1 is LNHDA, CDR2 SQIVND (reference sequence). Trimming stripped 5 bases from V and 4 bases from J, with 9 bases between. CDR3 DNA sequence: TGTGCCAGTAGTCCGAGGCGAAATCAGCCCCAGCATTTT. Protein product: CASSPRRNQPQHF.

The chain has TRBV6-5 and TRBJ1-1; the match to TRBD1 covers 8 bases. The CDR3 spans 14 residues. V gave up 6 bases and J gave up 4 bases; unmatched junction bases: 7. Germline V gene sequence: CDR1 MNHEY, CDR2 SVGAGI. CDR3 loop: CASSRTGKSTEAFF. The CDR3 region has the DNA TGTGCCAGCAGCCGGACAGGGAAAAGCACTGAAGCTTTCTTT.

The chain joins TRBV19 to TRBJ2-6; 7 nucleotides match TRBD2. This CDR3 spans 17 amino acids. V lost 7 bases and J lost 0; bases outside the gene matches: 9. Germline CDR1 and CDR2: LNHDA and SQIVND (reference sequence). The DNA for the CDR3 is TGTGCCAGTACGAAAATAGCGGGCGACTCTGGGGCCAACGTCCTGACTTTC. Its translation: CASTKIAGDSGANVLTF.

The chain has TRBV12-2 and TRBJ2-1; the table's D call TRBD1 went unverified against the DNA. TRBV12-2 is designated a pseudogene. The CDR3 consists of 16 residues. CDR3 DNA sequence: TGTGCAAGTCGCTCAAGGACAGCCAGCTCCTACAATGAGCAGTTCTTC. Protein sequence: CASRSRTASSYNEQFF.

This chain connects TRBV5-1 to TRBJ2-3; 9 bases fit TRBD1. The CDR3 loop spans 16 amino acids. CDR1 is SGHRS, CDR2 YFSETQ, per germline. After removal of 3 bases from V and 2 bases from J, the junction contained 7 bases not matched to a gene. CDR3 sequence (DNA): TGCGCCAGCAGCTCGGCGGGACAGGGTCTCACAGATACGCAGTATTTT. This sequence encodes CASSSAGQGLTDTQYF.

This clone was seen a handful of times. The chain carries TRBV5-1 and TRBJ2-3; 9 nucleotides align to TRBD2. There are 15 residues in the CDR3. Trimming took 0 bases from V and 6 from J; bases not matched to a gene: 5. Germline V lookup: CDR1 SGHRS, CDR2 YFSETQ. The CDR3 spells CASSLASGTGDTQYF. The DNA for the CDR3 is TGCGCCAGCAGCTTGGCTAGCGGGACGGGGGATACGCAGTATTTT.

As concerns this clone: Distinct nucleotide sequences in the sample also encode this CDR3. V and J are TRBV2 and TRBJ2-5; D uncertain. Trimming stripped 8 bases from V and 2 bases from J, with 12 bases between. The CDR3 loop spans 13 amino acids. Germline V gene data show CDR1 as SNHLY and CDR2 as FYNNEI. CDR3 sequence reads: CASHVEVQETQYF. The CDR3 DNA follows: TGTGCCAGCCATGTTGAGGTTCAAGAGACCCAGTACTTC.

There are a few counts of this clone. The rearrangement uses TRBV7-9 and TRBJ1-1; TRBD1 agrees at 9 bases. V shed 5 bases, J shed 3 bases, and the junction held 10 bases outside the gene matches. The CDR3 is made up of 16 amino acids. Germline values: CDR1 SEHNR, CDR2 FQNEAQ (reference sequence). In DNA form, the CDR3 reads TGTGCCAGCAGCCACGGGACAGGGTTACTCCACACTGAAGCTTTCTTT. This encodes CASSHGTGLLHTEAFF.

The chain carries TRBV5-1 and TRBJ2-1, with TRBD2 matching over 7 bases. The junction had 11 bases not matched to a gene; V was cut back by 0 bases and J by 8 bases. Germline assignment: CDR1 SGHRS and CDR2 YFSETQ. The CDR3 totals 16 residues. For the CDR3, the DNA is TGCGCCAGCAGCTTGGGCGTGGCGGGGGTCCCTCATGAGCAGTTCTTC. It encodes CASSLGVAGVPHEQFF.

This clone was observed a few times. The chain uses TRBV19 and TRBJ1-2, with D maybe TRBD1 (5 bases). Trimming removed 7 bases from V and 4 bases from J, with 10 bases in between. The CDR3 totals 12 residues. CDR1 LNHDA and CDR2 SQIVND come from the germline V gene (reference sequence). Written as DNA, the CDR3 is TGTGCCAGTACCGACAGCCTCTATGGCTACACCTTC. Translated, it gives CASTDSLYGYTF.

The chain recombines TRBV29-1 with TRBJ1-1; D unclear. The CDR3 consists of 13 residues. V was cut by 3 bases and J by 1 base, with 9 bases left in between. Germline V gives CDR1 SQVTM, CDR2 ANQGSEA. The chain's CDR3 is CSVDYGSNTEAFF. CDR3 nucleotide sequence: TGCAGCGTTGATTACGGGTCGAACACTGAAGCTTTCTTT.

This clone was picked up a small number of times. The CDR3 DNA sequence: TGTGCCAGCAGCTTGGCCGCCGGGGTCTCTGGAAACACCATATATTTT. Protein: CASSLAAGVSGNTIYF. The chain carries TRBV5-6 and TRBJ1-3, with no clear D. Germline V gene data show CDR1 as SGHDT and CDR2 as YYEEEE. V dropped 0 bases and J dropped 0 bases, with 10 bases sitting between them. CDR3 length: 16 amino acids.

Only a few counts were recorded for this clone. The chain couples TRBV9 to TRBJ1-2, with 8 nucleotides matching TRBD1. V was clipped by 3 bases and J by 8 bases; unmatched bases: 15. Germline CDR1 is SGDLS and CDR2 is YYNGEE. The CDR3 runs to 16 residues. CDR3 sequence: CASSAFLQDRDGGYTF. The CDR3 bases are TGTGCCAGCAGCGCCTTCCTCCAGGACAGGGACGGGGGCTACACCTTC.

In its sample, this clone was seen a few times. The rearrangement links TRBV6-5 to TRBJ1-5; weak D call: TRBD1 (5 bases). CDR3 length: 15 residues. Germline lookup yields CDR1 MNHEY and CDR2 SVGAGI. V dropped 2 bases and J dropped 3 bases, with 11 bases sitting between them. CDR3: CASSYTRDTNQPQHF. The CDR3 bases are TGTGCCAGCAGTTACACCAGGGATACCAATCAGCCCCAGCATTTT.

This clone was found a few times. J is TRBJ2-2 and V is TRBV7-3; 7 nucleotides line up with TRBD2. The CDR3 is made up of 15 amino acids. CDR1 is SGHTA and CDR2 is FQGTGA in the germline V gene. Losses at the gene ends were 1 base for V and 1 base for J; bases not matched to a gene: 0. CDR3 sequence: CASSLSGGNTGELFF. CDR3 sequence (DNA): TGTGCCAGCAGCTTAAGCGGGGGGAACACCGGGGAGCTGTTTTTT.

In this sample, this clone turned up a few times. The J gene is TRBJ2-7, the V gene TRBV6-1; a weak D match, TRBD1 (5 bases). V was shortened by 6 bases and J by 0 bases, with 9 bases between the two germline ends. The CDR3 sequence is 13 residues long. CDR1 and CDR2 from the germline V gene are MNHNS and SASEGT. The CDR3 coding sequence is TGTGCCAGCAGCGCAGGGTACTCCTACGAGCAGTACTTC. Translated: CASSAGYSYEQYF.

This clone has more than one count but fewer than ten. The chain combines TRBV6-1 with TRBJ1-4; no clear D. This CDR3 is built from 17 residues. The germline V gene has CDR1 MNHNS and CDR2 SASEGT. Trimming removed 0 bases from V and 8 bases from J, with 19 bases in between. This CDR3 is CASSEALRSRYLEKLFF. As DNA, the CDR3 is TGTGCCAGCAGTGAAGCGCTTCGGAGCAGATACTTGGAAAAACTGTTTTTT.

This clone has a handful of counts. V is TRBV7-6 and J is TRBJ2-3; D possibly corresponds to TRBD1 (5 bases). Trimming shortened V by 1 base and J by 3 bases, and 8 bases separated the two germline ends. In germline, CDR1 is SGHVS, CDR2 FNYEAQ. CDR3 length: 14 residues. The CDR3: CASSLERGTDTQYF. CDR3 DNA: TGTGCCAGCAGCTTAGAAAGGGGTACAGATACGCAGTATTTT.

The rearrangement links TRBV7-9 to TRBJ2-3, with a possible D match to TRBD2 (6 bases). V was shortened by 1 base and J by 0 bases, with 11 bases between the two germline ends. This CDR3 comprises 16 residues. The V gene's germline CDR1 is SEHNR and CDR2 FQNEAQ (reference sequence). The CDR3 is CASSLGGAKSTDTQYF. In nucleotides, the CDR3 is TGTGCCAGCAGCTTAGGCGGGGCCAAGAGCACAGATACGCAGTATTTT.

The chain employs TRBV2 and TRBJ2-5; 7 bases fit TRBD2. V was clipped by 2 bases and J by 2 bases; unmatched bases: 5. In germline, CDR1 is SNHLY, CDR2 FYNNEI. The CDR3 has 15 residues. The CDR3 loop is CASSEFGGTQETQYF. Here the CDR3 DNA reads TGTGCCAGCAGTGAATTCGGGGGGACTCAAGAGACCCAGTACTTC.

The rearrangement joins TRBV7-9 to TRBJ1-1; D gene uncertain. The length of the CDR3 is 14 residues. Germline loops: CDR1 SEHNR, CDR2 FQNEAQ (reference sequence). Trimming took off 2 bases at V and 1 base at J, with 8 bases between the two ends. The DNA for the CDR3 is TGTGCCAGCAGCTTACCTCTAGAGAACACTGAAGCTTTCTTT. This sequence encodes CASSLPLENTEAFF.